The 10 T cell receptor beta chains given below trace back to one sample, sequenced in a study of cytomegalovirus exposure and HLA in healthy donors. Amplification used 60 Vbeta primers and 13 Jbeta primers. TCRdb's copy holds only in-frame clones and misses some; the assay was immunoSEQ multiplex PCR. This table has more than 150,000 clones, around 81% appearing once. Material: PBMCs. All receptors derive from a young woman in good health and CMV-seropositive.

This rearrangement joins TRBV7-2 to TRBJ2-3, with 8 bases fitting TRBD1. The CDR3 contains 15 residues. J lost 5 bases, V lost 1 base, and 5 bases had no gene match. Germline V lookup: CDR1 SGHTA, CDR2 FQGNSA. The CDR3 coding sequence is TGTGCCAGCAGCTTAGTAGGACAGGGAATAGATACGCAGTATTTT. Encoded protein: CASSLVGQGIDTQYF. Combining the CDR3 with reference TRBV7-2 and TRBJ2-3 gives the whole variable domain GAGVSQSPSNKVTEKGKDVELRCDPISGHTALYWYRQSLGQGLEFLIYFQGNSAPDKSGLPSDRFSAERTGGSVSTLTIQRTQQEDSAVYLCASSLVGQGIDTQYFGPGTRLTVL.

The genes are TRBV19 and TRBJ1-5, with a tentative D call TRBD1 (5 bases). Per germline, CDR1 LNHDA and CDR2 SQIVND (reference sequence). This CDR3 is built from 17 residues. V shed 5 bases and J shed 2 bases, with 19 bases lying between them. CDR3 protein: CASSGGGLLMRNQPQHF. The CDR3, as DNA: TGTGCCAGTAGTGGGGGGGGACTCTTGATGCGCAATCAGCCCCAGCATTTT. Complete variable domain (other parts from reference TRBV19 and TRBJ1-5): DGGITQSPKYLFRKEGQNVTLSCEQNLNHDAMYWYRQDPGQGLRLIYYSQIVNDFQKGDIAEGYSVSREKKESFPLTVTSAQKNPTAFYLCASSGGGLLMRNQPQHFGDGTRLSIL.

The rearrangement links TRBV4-1 to TRBJ1-4; D unresolved. Germline-derived CDR1 and CDR2 are MGHRA and YSYEKL. The V and J ends lost 5 bases and 5 bases respectively, with 12 bases between them. CDR3 length equals 14 residues. CDR3 sequence: CASSGGPRNEKLFF. CDR3 bases: TGCGCCAGCAGCGGAGGTCCGAGAAATGAAAAACTGTTTTTT.

J is TRBJ1-5 and V is TRBV5-6; TRBD1 agrees at 10 bases. The trim removed 0 bases at V and 7 bases at J, leaving 7 bases unmatched. This CDR3 has 16 residues. Germline assignment: CDR1 SGHDT and CDR2 YYEEEE. Here the CDR3 reads CASSLAGTGVGQPQHF. The CDR3 nucleotides are TGTGCCAGCAGCTTGGCCGGGACAGGGGTAGGACAGCCCCAGCATTTT.

The chain links TRBV7-6 to TRBJ1-1; TRBD1 might be the D (5 bases). The germline CDR1 and CDR2 sequences are SGHVS and FNYEAQ. The CDR3 consists of 13 residues. V lost 3 bases and J 5 bases, leaving 10 bases between the germline ends. The CDR3 DNA is TGTGCCAGCAGCTTGCAGGGCTATACTGAAGCTTTCTTT. It encodes CASSLQGYTEAFF.

The V call is TRBV4-2, the J call TRBJ2-1; D may be TRBD2 (6 bases). The V end was cut by 0 bases, the J end by 2 bases, with 11 bases between. The CDR3 has 16 amino acids. Looked up from germline, CDR1 is LGHNA and CDR2 is YNFKEQ. The CDR3 here is CASSQERPGAYNEQFF. The CDR3 DNA follows: TGTGCCAGCAGCCAAGAACGGCCGGGGGCCTACAATGAGCAGTTCTTC.

The chain employs TRBV2 and TRBJ2-2; 9 positions agree with TRBD2. Germline CDR1 SNHLY, CDR2 FYNNEI. The CDR3 spans 16 residues. V lost 2 bases to trimming and J lost 5 bases; unmatched junction nucleotides: 6. The CDR3 region has the DNA TGTGCCAGCAGTGAATTGACGGGACTAGCTACCGGGGAGCTGTTTTTT. Residues: CASSELTGLATGELFF.

CDR3 region: CASSQDLETQYF. In DNA, the CDR3 is TGCGCCAGCAGCCAAGATCTGGAGACCCAGTACTTC. This chain connects TRBV4-1 to TRBJ2-5; the D is unclear. With 0 bases removed from V and 5 bases from J, the gap between germline ends came to 4 bases. This CDR3 comprises 12 residues. Germline CDR1 reads MGHRA; CDR2 reads YSYEKL.

V gene TRBV10-1 combines with J gene TRBJ1-6; possibly TRBD1 for D (6 bases). This CDR3 contains 13 residues. Trimming shortened V by 7 bases and J by 6 bases, and 10 bases separated the two germline ends. The germline gives CDR1 WNHNN, CDR2 SYGVQD (reference sequence). For the CDR3, the DNA is TGCGCCAGCACGGACAGCCTTAATTCACCCCTCCACTTT. Translating gives CASTDSLNSPLHF.

This clone occurred a few times. J is TRBJ2-1 and V is TRBV19; D not resolved. Germline CDR1 and CDR2: LNHDA and SQIVND (reference sequence). Between the trimmed V and J ends, which lost 1 base and 8 bases, there was a span of 15 bases. This CDR3 has 15 residues. CDR3 protein: CASSIGPSSAHEQFF. The CDR3 DNA sequence: TGTGCCAGTAGTATAGGGCCCTCCAGTGCCCATGAGCAGTTCTTC.